This T cell receptor (beta chain) was found in a study of T-cell memory formation after mild COVID-19. This clonotype was seen ten or more times. MiXCR, run by TCRdb on the 5' RACE reads, gives a single entry per CDR3 protein. The profile shows 550,000 to 650,000 distinct CDR3 sequences, roughly 17% of them singletons. This receptor was obtained from an adult woman who had mild COVID-19 (a few samples of this study predate the infection). Cell type and time point are not known. The source material was PBMCs or a T cell subset sorted from them (not recorded which).

The DNA for the CDR3 is TGTGCCAGCAGCCAAGATGATCGACATGAGCAGTTCTTC. Amino acids: CASSQDDRHEQFF. The V gene is TRBV3-1, the J gene TRBJ2-1, with unresolved D. Per the germline V gene, CDR1 is LGHDT and CDR2 is YNNKEL (reference sequence). There are 13 residues in the CDR3. The V end was cut by 0 bases, the J end by 8 bases, with 8 bases between.